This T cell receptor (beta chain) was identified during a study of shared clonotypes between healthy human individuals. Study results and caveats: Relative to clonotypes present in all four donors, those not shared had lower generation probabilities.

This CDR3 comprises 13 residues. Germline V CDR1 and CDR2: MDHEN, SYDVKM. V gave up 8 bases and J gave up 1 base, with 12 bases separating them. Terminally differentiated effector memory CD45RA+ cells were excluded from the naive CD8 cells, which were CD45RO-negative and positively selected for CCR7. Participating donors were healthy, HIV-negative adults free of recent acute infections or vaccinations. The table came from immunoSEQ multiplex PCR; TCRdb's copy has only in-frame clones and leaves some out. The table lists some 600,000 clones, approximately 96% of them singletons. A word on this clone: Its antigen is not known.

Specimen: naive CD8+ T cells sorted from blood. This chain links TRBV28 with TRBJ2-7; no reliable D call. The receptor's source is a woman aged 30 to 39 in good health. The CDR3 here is CASGDTGSYEQYF. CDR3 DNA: TGTGCCAGCGGTGACACGGGTTCCTACGAGCAGTACTTC.